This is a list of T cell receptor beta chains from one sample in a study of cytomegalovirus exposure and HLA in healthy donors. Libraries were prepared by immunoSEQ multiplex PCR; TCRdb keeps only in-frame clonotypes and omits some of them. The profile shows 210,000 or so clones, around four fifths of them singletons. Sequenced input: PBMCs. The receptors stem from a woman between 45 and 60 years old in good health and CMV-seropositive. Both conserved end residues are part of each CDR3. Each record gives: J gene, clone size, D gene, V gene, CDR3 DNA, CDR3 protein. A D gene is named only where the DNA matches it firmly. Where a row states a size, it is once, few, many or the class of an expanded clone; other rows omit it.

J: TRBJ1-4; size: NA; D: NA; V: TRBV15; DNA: TGTGCCACCAGCAGAGTTGGGCAGGCCCTGCCTGGTGAAAAACTGTTTTTT; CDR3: CATSRVGQALPGEKLFF
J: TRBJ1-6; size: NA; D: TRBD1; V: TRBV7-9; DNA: TGTGCCAGCAGCCCTGGGACAGGGCAGGGTTCACCCCTCCACTTT; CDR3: CASSPGTGQGSPLHF
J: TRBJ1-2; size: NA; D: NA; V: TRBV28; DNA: TGTGCCAGCAGTTCGTCAGGGGAAGGGTATGGCTACACCTTC; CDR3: CASSSSGEGYGYTF
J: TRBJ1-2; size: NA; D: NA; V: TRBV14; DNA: TGTGCCAGCAGCCAAGTATGGTCGCGAGGCTACACCTTC; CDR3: CASSQVWSRGYTF
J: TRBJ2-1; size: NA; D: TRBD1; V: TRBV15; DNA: TGTGCCACCAGCCCTCACGGACAGGGGAGCGATGAGCAGTTCTTC; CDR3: CATSPHGQGSDEQFF
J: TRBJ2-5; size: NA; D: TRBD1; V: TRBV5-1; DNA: TGCGCCAGCAGCTTGTGGGACAGGGAGGCAAAGACCCAGTACTTC; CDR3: CASSLWDREAKTQYF
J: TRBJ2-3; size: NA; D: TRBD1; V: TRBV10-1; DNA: TGCGCCAGCAGTGAGTCAAAACAGGGGACAGATACGCAGTATTTT; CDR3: CASSESKQGTDTQYF
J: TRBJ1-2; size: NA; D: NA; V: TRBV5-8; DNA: TGTGCCAGCAGCATGACAGTTTCTTGGGGAATTGGAGGGGGCTACACCTTC; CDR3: CASSMTVSWGIGGGYTF
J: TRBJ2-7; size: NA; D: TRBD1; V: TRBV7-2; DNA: TGTGCGACCCTCGGGACAGGGTCCCGCGAGCAGTACTTC; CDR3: CATLGTGSREQYF
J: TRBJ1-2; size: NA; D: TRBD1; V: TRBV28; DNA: TGTGCCAGCAGCTATAGTTACAGGGGCGGCTATGGCTACACCTTC; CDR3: CASSYSYRGGYGYTF
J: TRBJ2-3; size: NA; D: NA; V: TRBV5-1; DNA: TGCGCCAGCAGCTTGAATCGAGATACGCAGTATTTT; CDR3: CASSLNRDTQYF
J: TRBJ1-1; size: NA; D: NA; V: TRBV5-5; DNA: TGTGCCAGCAGCTTGCTTGGACAGCTTGAAGCTTTCTTT; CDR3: CASSLLGQLEAFF
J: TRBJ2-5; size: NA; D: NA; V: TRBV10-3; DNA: TGTGCCATCGCTACAGGGCCAGAGACCCAGTACTTC; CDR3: CAIATGPETQYF
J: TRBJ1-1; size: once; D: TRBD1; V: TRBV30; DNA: TGTGCCTGGGGACAGGGGTATGCGATGAACACTGAAGCTTTCTTT; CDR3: CAWGQGYAMNTEAFF
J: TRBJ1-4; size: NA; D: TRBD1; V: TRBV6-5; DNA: TGTGCCAGCAGAGAAACCGGGACAGGCTATGAAAAACTGTTTTTT; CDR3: CASRETGTGYEKLFF
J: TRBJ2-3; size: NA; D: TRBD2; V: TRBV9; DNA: TGTGCCAGCAGCTATCGCTGGACTAGCGGGGGAACTAGCACAGATACGCAGTATTTT; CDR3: CASSYRWTSGGTSTDTQYF
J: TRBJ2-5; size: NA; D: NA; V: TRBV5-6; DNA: TGTGCCAGCAGCTTGGGGCCGGCCTCGCCTTCGGGGTGGTCAGAGACCCAGTACTTC; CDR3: CASSLGPASPSGWSETQYF
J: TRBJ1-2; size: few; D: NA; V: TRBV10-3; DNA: TGTGCCATCAGGGGGGACAATAACTATGGCTACACCTTC; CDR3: CAIRGDNNYGYTF
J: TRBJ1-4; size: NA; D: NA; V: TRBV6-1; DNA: TGTGCCAGCAGTGAATTGCGTGAAAAACTGTTTTTT; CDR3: CASSELREKLFF
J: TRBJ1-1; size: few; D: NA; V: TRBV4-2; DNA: TGTGCCAGCAGCCACGGGGAGGGGAGAGGAGAAGCTTTCTTT; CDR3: CASSHGEGRGEAFF
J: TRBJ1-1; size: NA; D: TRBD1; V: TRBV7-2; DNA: TGTGCCAGCAGCCCAGGGTCCGGGACAGCGAACACTGAAGCTTTCTTT; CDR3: CASSPGSGTANTEAFF
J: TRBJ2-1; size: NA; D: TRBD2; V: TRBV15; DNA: TGTGCCACCAGCAGAGAAGCGGGGGGATCCTACAATGAGCAGTTCTTC; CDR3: CATSREAGGSYNEQFF
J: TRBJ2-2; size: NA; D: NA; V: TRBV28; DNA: TGTGCCAGCATAGGAGTGAACACCGGGGAGCTGTTTTTT; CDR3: CASIGVNTGELFF
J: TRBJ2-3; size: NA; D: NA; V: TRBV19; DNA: TGTGCCAGTAGACCACCCCTAGCGCCCGGCACAGATACGCAGTATTTT; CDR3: CASRPPLAPGTDTQYF
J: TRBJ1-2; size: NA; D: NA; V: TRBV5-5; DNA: TGTGCCAGCAGCGAGGAGGGATTTCCTGGCTACACCTTC; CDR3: CASSEEGFPGYTF
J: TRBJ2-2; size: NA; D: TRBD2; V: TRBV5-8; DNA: TGTGCCAGCAGCCCGACTAGCGGGGAAACCGGGGAGCTGTTTTTT; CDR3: CASSPTSGETGELFF
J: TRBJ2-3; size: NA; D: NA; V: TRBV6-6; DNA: TGTGCCAGCACCGCCGGGGTTACAGATACGCAGTATTTT; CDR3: CASTAGVTDTQYF
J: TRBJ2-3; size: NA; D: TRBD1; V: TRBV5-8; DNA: TGTGCCAGCAGCTCGGAGACAGGGGGCACAGATACGCAGTATTTT; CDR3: CASSSETGGTDTQYF
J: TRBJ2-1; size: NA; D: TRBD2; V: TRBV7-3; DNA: TGTGCCAGCAGCTCTAGCGGGGGGGCGAATGAGCAGTTCTTC; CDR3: CASSSSGGANEQFF
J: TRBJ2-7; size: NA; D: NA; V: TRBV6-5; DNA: TGTGCCAGCAGTTACGACAGCCTCTACGAGCAGTACTTC; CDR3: CASSYDSLYEQYF
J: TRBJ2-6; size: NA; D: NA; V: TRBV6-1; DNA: TGTGCCAGCAGTGACAACAGCTTCTCTGGGGCCAACGTCCTGACTTTC; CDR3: CASSDNSFSGANVLTF
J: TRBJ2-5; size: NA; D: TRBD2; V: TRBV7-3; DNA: TGTGCCAGCAGCGATAGGCGGGGGGGGCAAGAGACCCAGTACTTC; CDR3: CASSDRRGGQETQYF
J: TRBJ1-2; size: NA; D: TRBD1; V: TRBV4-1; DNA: TGCGCCAGCAGCCAAACAGGGGCCGGTCTTGGCTACACCTTC; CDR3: CASSQTGAGLGYTF
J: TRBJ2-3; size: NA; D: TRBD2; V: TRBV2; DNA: TGTGCCAGCACCAAAAGAACTAGCGGGGGGTCGGGAGGCACAGATACGCAGTATTTT; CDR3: CASTKRTSGGSGGTDTQYF
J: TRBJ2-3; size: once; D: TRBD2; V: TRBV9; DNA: TGTGCCAGCAGCGCCCTAGCGGGGGGGCTCGTCACAGATACGCAGTATTTT; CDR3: CASSALAGGLVTDTQYF
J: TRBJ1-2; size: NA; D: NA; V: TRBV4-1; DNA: TGCGCCAGCAGCCAAGAGGAGGGATCGGGCGGCTACACCTTC; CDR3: CASSQEEGSGGYTF
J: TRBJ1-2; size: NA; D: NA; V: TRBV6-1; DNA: TGTGCCAGCAGTGAAGGGATTAGGGGCCGGTACTATGGCTACACCTTC; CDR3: CASSEGIRGRYYGYTF
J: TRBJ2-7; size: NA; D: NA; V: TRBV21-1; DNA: TGTGCCAGCAGCGAACGACTAGCGGGGGGTTCCTACGAGCAGTACTTC; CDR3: CASSERLAGGSYEQYF
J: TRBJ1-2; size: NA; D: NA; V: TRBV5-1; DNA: TGCGCCAGCAGCTTAGAGGGTACCTACTATGGCTACACCTTC; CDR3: CASSLEGTYYGYTF
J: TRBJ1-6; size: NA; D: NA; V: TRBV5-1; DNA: TGCGCCAGCAGACTACACCCGGTCGATGATTCACCCCTCCACTTT; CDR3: CASRLHPVDDSPLHF
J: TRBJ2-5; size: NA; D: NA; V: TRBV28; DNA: TGTGCCAGCAGTGACCCGGGACACAGAGAGACCCAGTACTTC; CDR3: CASSDPGHRETQYF
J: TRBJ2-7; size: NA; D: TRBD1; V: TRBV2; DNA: TGTGCCAGCCGGACAGGGGTGGACCCCTACGAGCAGTACTTC; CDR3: CASRTGVDPYEQYF
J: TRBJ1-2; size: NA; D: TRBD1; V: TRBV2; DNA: TGTGCCAGCAGTGAAGCGGGTAGGACAGGGTTGGGCTACACCTTC; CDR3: CASSEAGRTGLGYTF
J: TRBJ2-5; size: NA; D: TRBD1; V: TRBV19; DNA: TGTGCCAGTAGTATAGAGGGACAGGACCAAGAGACCCAGTACTTC; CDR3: CASSIEGQDQETQYF
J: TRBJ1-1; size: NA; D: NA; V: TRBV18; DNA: TGTGCCAGCTCACCACGACAGTCTGAGTACACTGAAGCTTTCTTT; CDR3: CASSPRQSEYTEAFF